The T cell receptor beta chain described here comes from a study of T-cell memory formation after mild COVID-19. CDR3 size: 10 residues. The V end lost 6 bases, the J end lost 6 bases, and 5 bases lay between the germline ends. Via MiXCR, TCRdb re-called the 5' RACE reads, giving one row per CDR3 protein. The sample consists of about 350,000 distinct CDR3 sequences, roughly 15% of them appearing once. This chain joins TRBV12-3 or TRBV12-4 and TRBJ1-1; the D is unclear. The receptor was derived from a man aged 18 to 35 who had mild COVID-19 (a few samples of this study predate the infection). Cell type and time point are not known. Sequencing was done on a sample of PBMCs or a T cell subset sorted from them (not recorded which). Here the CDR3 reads CASRCPEAFF. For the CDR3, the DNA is TGTGCCAGCAGGTGTCCTGAAGCTTTCTTT.